This T cell receptor beta chain was captured in a study of shared clonotypes between healthy human individuals. Genomic DNA (from each subset) was split evenly across several immunoSEQ plates. In the sorted-subset replicate PCRs, 200 ng DNA, 30,000 or so T cell genomes, was used. Profiled with immunoSEQ multiplex PCR; TCRdb holds only in-frame clones, not every one. The sample lists about 2.3 million clones, about nine tenths occurring once. Germline V CDR1 and CDR2: SGDLS, YYNGEE. CDR3 length equals 15 residues. V dropped 3 bases and J dropped 6; count of bases not matched to a gene: 7. This receptor was obtained from a man between 18 and 35 years old in good health. Some clones in this sample may be carry-over from other donors' samples. The sequencing sample was made of naive CD4+ T cells from PBMCs. Sample subset: CD45RA+ positively selected. V and J are TRBV9 and TRBJ1-5, with 9 bases that match TRBD1. DNA for the CDR3: TGTGCCAGCAGCGCCACAGGGGGCTTAGGTCAGCCCCAGCATTTT. It yields the protein CASSATGGLGQPQHF. Full variable domain (rest looked up from reference TRBV9 and TRBJ1-5): DSGVTQTPKHLITATGQRVTLRCSPRSGDLSVYWYQQSLDQGLQFLIQYYNGEERAKGNILERFSAQQFPDLHSELNLSSLELGDSALYFCASSATGGLGQPQHFGDGTRLSIL.